Listed below are T cell receptor beta chains from one sample, sequenced in a study of graft-versus-host responses after intestinal transplantation. Clones were sequenced by immunoSEQ multiplex PCR, and TCRdb holds only the in-frame ones, with some missing. The sample yields 20,000 to 30,000 clones, around 80% seen once. No antigen is known for these receptors. The material was unstimulated CD4+ T cells sorted from spleen or lymph node cells, obtained before intestinal transplant. All receptors derive from a human donor who received an intestinal transplant. Both conserved end residues are part of each CDR3. The order of the fields is clone size, V gene, D gene, J gene, CDR3 DNA, CDR3 protein. A D gene is named only where the DNA matches it firmly. Clone sizes are given selectively: once, few, many, or a class where the clone is expanded.

NA	TRBV28	NA	TRBJ1-1	TGTGCCAGCAACATCGGGGGTGAAGCTTTCTTT	CASNIGGEAFF
NA	TRBV10-3	NA	TRBJ1-3	TGTGCCATCAGTGAGTCGAGACAGGGAAACACCATATATTTT	CAISESRQGNTIYF
few	TRBV19	NA	TRBJ2-1	TGTGCCAGTAGTCAAAGCGGCCTAGGAGAGCAGTTCTTC	CASSQSGLGEQFF
NA	TRBV7-8	TRBD2	TRBJ2-2	TGTGCCAGCAGCTTATTCGCTAGCGGGGTCACCGGGGAGCTGTTTTTT	CASSLFASGVTGELFF
NA	TRBV14	NA	TRBJ2-5	TGTGCCAGCAGCCAAAACAGGGATGAGACCCAGTACTTC	CASSQNRDETQYF
NA	TRBV6-6	NA	TRBJ2-7	TGTGCCAGCACCAGGACATCCACCTCCTACGAGCAGTACTTC	CASTRTSTSYEQYF
few	TRBV15	NA	TRBJ2-7	TGTGCCACCAGCCGTCCCGGGACTTACTCCTACGAGCAGTACTTC	CATSRPGTYSYEQYF
NA	TRBV30	NA	TRBJ1-2	TGTGCCTGGAGTGTGGACGGGGGCTACACCTTC	CAWSVDGGYTF
NA	TRBV4-1	TRBD1	TRBJ1-2	TGCGCCAGCAGCCAACCTACCGTGGGACAGGGCTACTATGGCTACACCTTC	CASSQPTVGQGYYGYTF
NA	TRBV5-1	TRBD1	TRBJ2-5	TGCGCCAGCAGCTTGGGCACAGGGGCCCAAGAGACCCAGTACTTC	CASSLGTGAQETQYF
NA	TRBV30	NA	TRBJ2-3	TGTGCCTGGAGTGTAGGGCAGGGTAGCACAGATACGCAGTATTTT	CAWSVGQGSTDTQYF
NA	TRBV19	NA	TRBJ1-3	TGTGCCAGTCGGTACAGTAAGTCTGGAAACACCATATATTTT	CASRYSKSGNTIYF
NA	TRBV7-2	NA	TRBJ2-1	TGTGCCAGCAGCCCCGGGGTGAGCTCCTACAATGAGCAGTTCTTC	CASSPGVSSYNEQFF
NA	TRBV9	TRBD1	TRBJ2-1	TGTGCCAGCAGCGATGACAGGGGTCCATACAATGAGCAGTTCTTC	CASSDDRGPYNEQFF
NA	TRBV11-3	TRBD2	TRBJ2-2	TGTGCCAGCAGCTTAGAAACGGGAGGGGGCACCGGGGAGCTGTTTTTT	CASSLETGGGTGELFF
NA	TRBV5-1	NA	TRBJ1-3	TGCGCCAGCAGCTTGATAGGCAACTCTGGAAACACCATATATTTT	CASSLIGNSGNTIYF
NA	TRBV4-1	NA	TRBJ2-5	TGCGCCAGCAGCCTAGACGGGCGCCGGAGCGACAGCCAAGAGACCCAGTACTTC	CASSLDGRRSDSQETQYF
NA	TRBV28	NA	TRBJ2-7	TGTGCCAGCAGTTTTTTAGGAATTAATAACTACGAGCAGTACTTC	CASSFLGINNYEQYF
NA	TRBV4-2	NA	TRBJ1-2	TGTGCCAGCAGCCAAGTCTCGACAGGCAAATATGGCTACACCTTC	CASSQVSTGKYGYTF
NA	TRBV6-6	TRBD1	TRBJ1-5	TGTGCCAGCAGTCACGCACAGGGGAACGGCAATCAGCCCCAGCATTTT	CASSHAQGNGNQPQHF
NA	TRBV21-1	NA	TRBJ2-5	TGTGCCAGCAGCAAATGCTATATGACAGGGTTAGGAGAGACCCAGTACTTC	CASSKCYMTGLGETQYF
NA	TRBV6-5	TRBD2	TRBJ2-1	TGTGCCAGCAGTTTCTTAGCGGGGGGATCCTACAATGAGCAGTTCTTC	CASSFLAGGSYNEQFF
few	TRBV2	NA	TRBJ2-7	TGTGCCAGCAGTGAAGCCCCCGTAACCTACGAGCAGTACTTC	CASSEAPVTYEQYF
once	TRBV10-2	TRBD1	TRBJ1-2	TGCGCCAGCAGGGCCGGGACAGACCCTTCTGGCTACACCTTC	CASRAGTDPSGYTF
NA	TRBV6-1	NA	TRBJ1-1	TGTGCCAGCAGAGTACAGGGATACACTGAAGCTTTCTTT	CASRVQGYTEAFF
once	TRBV5-4	NA	TRBJ2-5	TGTGCCAGCAGCTTGGACTACCAAGAGACCCAGTACTTC	CASSLDYQETQYF
NA	TRBV6-5	NA	TRBJ1-1	TGTGCCAGCAGTTCAGGCGGACTGTTGAACACTGAAGCTTTCTTT	CASSSGGLLNTEAFF
NA	TRBV5-1	NA	TRBJ2-7	TGCGCCAGCAGCTTGCAAACTGCTGCCTACGAGCAGTACTTC	CASSLQTAAYEQYF
NA	TRBV7-7	TRBD2	TRBJ2-1	TGTGCTAGCAGCTCCCAGGACTTACAGCGACTAGCGGGACTGTACAATGAGCAGTTCTTC	CASSSQDLQRLAGLYNEQFF
NA	TRBV20-1	NA	TRBJ1-2	TGCAGTGCCCTCCAGGGGAATGGCTACACCTTC	CSALQGNGYTF
NA	TRBV18	NA	TRBJ2-7	TGTGCCAGCTCACCACCGGACAGAGCCTTTTACGAGCAGTACTTC	CASSPPDRAFYEQYF
NA	TRBV5-1	TRBD1	TRBJ1-3	TGCGCCAGCAGCGAACAGGGGTCGGGTGGAAACACCATATATTTT	CASSEQGSGGNTIYF
NA	TRBV7-9	TRBD2	TRBJ2-5	TGTGCCAGCAGCCTGAATATAGCGGGAGTAGAGACCCAGTACTTC	CASSLNIAGVETQYF
NA	TRBV7-3	NA	TRBJ1-6	TGTGCCAGCAGCTTCTCACCAGATTCACCCCTCCACTTT	CASSFSPDSPLHF
NA	TRBV28	NA	TRBJ1-2	TGTGCCAGCAGTTTAGGGGCCCCAAGGAACTATGGCTACACCTTC	CASSLGAPRNYGYTF
NA	TRBV7-9	TRBD2	TRBJ2-1	TGTGCCAGCAGCTTAGCGACTAGCGGGAGGCACAATGAGCAGTTCTTC	CASSLATSGRHNEQFF
NA	TRBV18	NA	TRBJ2-3	TGTGCCAGCTCACTCACACCCAGGCGGGATGACACAGATACGCAGTATTTT	CASSLTPRRDDTDTQYF
NA	TRBV6-1	TRBD1	TRBJ1-2	TGTGCCAGCATCTTCAAGACAGGGGACCGCTACACCTTC	CASIFKTGDRYTF
NA	TRBV4-1	TRBD1	TRBJ2-4	TGCGCCAGCAGCCAAGGGGGACCGGGACAGAAAAACATTCAGTACTTC	CASSQGGPGQKNIQYF
NA	TRBV2	NA	TRBJ2-3	TGTGCCAGCAGTCGCCCCTCCACAGATACGCAGTATTTT	CASSRPSTDTQYF
NA	TRBV2	NA	TRBJ1-6	TGTGCCAGCACCATCAACAGGGCACTCTATAATTCACCCCTCCACTTT	CASTINRALYNSPLHF
NA	TRBV11-2	TRBD2	TRBJ2-3	TGTGCCAGCAGCTTAGCGGGGGGGGTGGCAGATACGCAGTATTTT	CASSLAGGVADTQYF
once	TRBV7-9	NA	TRBJ2-3	TGTGCCAGCAGCTTAGGGGTACAGGCCTCCACAGATACGCAGTATTTT	CASSLGVQASTDTQYF
NA	TRBV6-5	TRBD1	TRBJ2-7	TGTGCCAGCAGTAGCACAGGGGCCTACGAGCAGTACTTC	CASSSTGAYEQYF
NA	TRBV30	TRBD1	TRBJ1-5	TGTGCCTGGAGTAGGGACAGGCAAGGACATAGCAATCAGCCCCAGCATTTT	CAWSRDRQGHSNQPQHF
once	TRBV6-6	TRBD2	TRBJ2-7	TGTGCCAGCAGTTACGGAGCAGGGAGGGGCGAGCAGTACTTC	CASSYGAGRGEQYF
NA	TRBV18	NA	TRBJ2-2	TGTGCCAGCTCATCGACAGAGAACACCGGGGAGCTGTTTTTT	CASSSTENTGELFF
NA	TRBV4-2	NA	TRBJ2-7	TGTGCCAGCAGCCAAGATAAGCTAGCCCTCAACGAGCAGTACTTC	CASSQDKLALNEQYF
few	TRBV5-1	NA	TRBJ2-4	TGCGCCAGCAGCCCCATGGGTGGGGGACTCGGGTCCATTCAGTACTTC	CASSPMGGGLGSIQYF
NA	TRBV11-1	NA	TRBJ1-6	TGTGCCAGCAGCTTATTCTCCTATAATTCACCCCTCCACTTT	CASSLFSYNSPLHF
NA	TRBV6-5	TRBD2	TRBJ2-3	TGTGCCAGCAGTCGGACTAGCAGCACAGATACGCAGTATTTT	CASSRTSSTDTQYF
NA	TRBV6-1	NA	TRBJ1-3	TGTGCCAGCAGTGAAGCGGTGGGGCCCTCTGGAAACACCATATATTTT	CASSEAVGPSGNTIYF
NA	TRBV20-1	NA	TRBJ1-3	TGCAGTGCTGTGTTTGGAAACACCATATATTTT	CSAVFGNTIYF
NA	TRBV7-3	TRBD1	TRBJ2-6	TGTGCCAGCAGCCCCCGCGGACAGGGAATCACTGGGGCCAACGTCCTGACTTTC	CASSPRGQGITGANVLTF
few	TRBV6-5	NA	TRBJ1-5	TGTGCCAGCAGTTACTCAGGGGGCAATCAGCCCCAGCATTTT	CASSYSGGNQPQHF
NA	TRBV5-4	TRBD2	TRBJ2-1	TGTGCCAGCAGCTCGGCTTGGGGTGGGACTAGCGGGTACAATGAGCAGTTCTTC	CASSSAWGGTSGYNEQFF
NA	TRBV4-1	NA	TRBJ1-4	TGCGCCAGCAGCCAGCCTACCGGGTACTCCAGTGAAAAACTGTTTTTT	CASSQPTGYSSEKLFF
NA	TRBV21-1	NA	TRBJ2-3	TGTGCCAGCAGCATCCACCGACAGGTTAGCACAGATACGCAGTATTTT	CASSIHRQVSTDTQYF
NA	TRBV2	NA	TRBJ1-3	TGTGCCAGCAGTGAAGTGGGAGTTGGAAACACCATATATTTT	CASSEVGVGNTIYF
NA	TRBV7-9	TRBD1	TRBJ2-1	TGTGCCAGCAGCCCTACAGGGGGCGCAGACTACAATGAGCAGTTCTTC	CASSPTGGADYNEQFF